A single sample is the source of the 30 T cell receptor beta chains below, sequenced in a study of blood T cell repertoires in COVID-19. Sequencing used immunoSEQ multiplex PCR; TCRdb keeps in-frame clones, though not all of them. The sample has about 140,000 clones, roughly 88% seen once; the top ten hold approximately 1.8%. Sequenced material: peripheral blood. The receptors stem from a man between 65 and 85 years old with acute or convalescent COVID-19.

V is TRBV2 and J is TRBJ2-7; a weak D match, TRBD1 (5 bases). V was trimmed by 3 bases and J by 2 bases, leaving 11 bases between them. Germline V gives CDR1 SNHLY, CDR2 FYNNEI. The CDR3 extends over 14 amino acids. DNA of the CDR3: TGTGCCAGCAGTGAGTTGGGGCCGCCCTACGAGCAGTACTTC. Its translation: CASSELGPPYEQYF.

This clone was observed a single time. This CDR3 is CASSQSWGGHSNQPQHF. CDR3 coding DNA: TGCGCCAGCAGTCAATCGTGGGGGGGACATAGCAATCAGCCCCAGCATTTT. The chain is built from TRBV23-1 and TRBJ1-5; D perhaps matches TRBD1 (6 bases). TRBV23-1 is an ORF, with its function uncertain. The CDR3 is 17 residues long. With 0 bases removed from V and 0 bases from J, the gap between germline ends came to 12 bases.

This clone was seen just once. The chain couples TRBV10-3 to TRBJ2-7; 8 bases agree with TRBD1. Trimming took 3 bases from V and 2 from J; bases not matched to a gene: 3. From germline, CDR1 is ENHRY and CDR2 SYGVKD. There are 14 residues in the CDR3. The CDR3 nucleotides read TGTGCCATCAGTGAATCACAGGGGGCCTACGAGCAGTACTTC. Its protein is CAISESQGAYEQYF.

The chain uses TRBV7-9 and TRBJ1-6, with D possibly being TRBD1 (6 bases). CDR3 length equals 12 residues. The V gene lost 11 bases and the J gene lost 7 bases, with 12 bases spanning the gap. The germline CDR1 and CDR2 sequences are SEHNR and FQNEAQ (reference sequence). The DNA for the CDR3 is TGTGCCTCTGGGGGGGGCAATTCACCCCTCCACTTT. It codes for CASGGGNSPLHF. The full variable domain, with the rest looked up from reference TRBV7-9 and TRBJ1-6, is DTGVSQNPRHKITKRGQNVTFRCDPISEHNRLYWYRQTLGQGPEFLTYFQNEAQLEKSRLLSDRFSAERPKGSFSTLEIQRTEQGDSAMYLCASGGGNSPLHFGNGTRLTVT.

The CDR3 sequence: CAWSRQGETPGTEAFF. The CDR3 bases are TGTGCCTGGAGTCGACAGGGTGAGACACCGGGTACTGAAGCTTTCTTT. The chain employs TRBV30 and TRBJ1-1, with TRBD1 matching 7 bases. The CDR3 is made up of 16 amino acids. J was trimmed by 5 bases and V by 2 bases; bases with no gene match: 14. Looked up from germline, CDR1 is GTSNPN and CDR2 is SVGIG (reference sequence).

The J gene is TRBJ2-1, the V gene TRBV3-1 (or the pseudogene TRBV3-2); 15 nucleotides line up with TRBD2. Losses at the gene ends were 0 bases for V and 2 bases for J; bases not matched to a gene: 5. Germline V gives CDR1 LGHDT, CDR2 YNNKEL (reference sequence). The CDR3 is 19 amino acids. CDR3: CASSQDGLAGGPTYNEQFF. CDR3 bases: TGTGCCAGCAGCCAAGATGGACTAGCGGGAGGGCCGACCTACAATGAGCAGTTCTTC.

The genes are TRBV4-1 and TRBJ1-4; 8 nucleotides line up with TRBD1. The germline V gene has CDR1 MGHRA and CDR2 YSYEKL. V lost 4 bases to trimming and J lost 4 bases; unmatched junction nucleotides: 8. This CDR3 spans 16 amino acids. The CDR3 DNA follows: TGCGCCAGCAGCCGGGTGACAGGGGATTATAATGAAAAACTGTTTTTT. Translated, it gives CASSRVTGDYNEKLFF.

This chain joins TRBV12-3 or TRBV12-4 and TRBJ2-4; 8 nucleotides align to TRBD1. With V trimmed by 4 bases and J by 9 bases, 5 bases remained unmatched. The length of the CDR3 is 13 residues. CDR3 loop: CASSSGGALIQYF. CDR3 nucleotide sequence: TGTGCCAGCAGTTCAGGGGGCGCCCTCATTCAGTACTTC.

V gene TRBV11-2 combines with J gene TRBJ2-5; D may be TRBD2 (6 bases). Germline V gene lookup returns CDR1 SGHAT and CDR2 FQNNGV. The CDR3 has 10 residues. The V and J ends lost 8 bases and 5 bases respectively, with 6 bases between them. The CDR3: CASGGETQYF. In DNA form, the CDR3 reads TGTGCCAGCGGAGGGGAGACCCAGTACTTC.

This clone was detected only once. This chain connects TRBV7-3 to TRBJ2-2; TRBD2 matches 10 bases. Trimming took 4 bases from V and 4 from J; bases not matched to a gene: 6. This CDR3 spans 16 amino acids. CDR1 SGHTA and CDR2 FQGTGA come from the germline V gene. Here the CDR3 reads CASSYGLADSTGELFF. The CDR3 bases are TGTGCCAGCAGCTATGGACTAGCGGACTCCACCGGGGAGCTGTTTTTT.

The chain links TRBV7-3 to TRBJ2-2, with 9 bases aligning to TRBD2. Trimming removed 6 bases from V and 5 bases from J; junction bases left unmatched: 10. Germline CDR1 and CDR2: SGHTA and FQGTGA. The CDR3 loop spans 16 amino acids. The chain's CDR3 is CASSLRAGGPTGELFF. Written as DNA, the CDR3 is TGTGCCAGCAGTCTTAGGGCGGGAGGGCCGACCGGGGAGCTGTTTTTT.

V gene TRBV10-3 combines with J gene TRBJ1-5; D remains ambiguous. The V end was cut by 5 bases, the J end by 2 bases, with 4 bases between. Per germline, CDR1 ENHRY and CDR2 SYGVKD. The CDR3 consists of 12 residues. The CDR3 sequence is CAISTGNQPQHF. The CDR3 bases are TGTGCCATCAGTACTGGCAATCAGCCCCAGCATTTT.

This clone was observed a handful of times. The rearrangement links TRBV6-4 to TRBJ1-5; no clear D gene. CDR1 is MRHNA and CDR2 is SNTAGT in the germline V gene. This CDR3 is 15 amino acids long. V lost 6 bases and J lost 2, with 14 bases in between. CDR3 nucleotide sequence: TGTGCCAGCAGCTTGTCGACCGGGGGCAATCAGCCCCAGCATTTT. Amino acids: CASSLSTGGNQPQHF.

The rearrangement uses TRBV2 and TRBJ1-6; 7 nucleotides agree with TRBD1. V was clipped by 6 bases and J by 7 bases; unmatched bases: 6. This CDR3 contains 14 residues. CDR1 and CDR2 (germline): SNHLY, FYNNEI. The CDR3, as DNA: TGTGCCAGCAGGGGACAGACATTCAATTCACCCCTCCACTTT. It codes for CASRGQTFNSPLHF.

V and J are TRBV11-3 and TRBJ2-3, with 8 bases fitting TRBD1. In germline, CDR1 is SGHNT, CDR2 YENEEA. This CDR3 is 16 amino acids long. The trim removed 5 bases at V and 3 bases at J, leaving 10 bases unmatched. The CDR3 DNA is TGTGCCAGCAGCCTCAGGGGGCGCGATCGTACAGATACGCAGTATTTT. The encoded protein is CASSLRGRDRTDTQYF. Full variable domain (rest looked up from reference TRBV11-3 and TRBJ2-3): EAGVVQSPRYKIIEKKQPVAFWCNPISGHNTLYWYLQNLGQGPELLIRYENEEAVDDSQLPKDRFSAERLKGVDSTLKIQPAELGDSAVYLCASSLRGRDRTDTQYFGPGTRLTVL.

CDR3 sequence: CASRRDRTDTQYF. CDR3 sequence (DNA): TGTGCCAGCAGACGTGACAGAACAGATACGCAGTATTTT. The genes are TRBV6-5 and TRBJ2-3, with a weak D call TRBD1 (5 bases). Germline V gene data show CDR1 as MNHEY and CDR2 as SVGAGI. The ends were cut back, 6 bases at V and 3 bases at J, with 10 bases in the middle. This CDR3 spans 13 amino acids.

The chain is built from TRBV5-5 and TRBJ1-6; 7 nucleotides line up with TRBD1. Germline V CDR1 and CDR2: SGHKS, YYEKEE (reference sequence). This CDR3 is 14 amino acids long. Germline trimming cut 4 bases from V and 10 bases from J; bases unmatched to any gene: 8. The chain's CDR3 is CASSRDYRGSPLHF. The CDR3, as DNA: TGTGCCAGCAGCCGAGACTACAGGGGCTCACCCCTCCACTTT.

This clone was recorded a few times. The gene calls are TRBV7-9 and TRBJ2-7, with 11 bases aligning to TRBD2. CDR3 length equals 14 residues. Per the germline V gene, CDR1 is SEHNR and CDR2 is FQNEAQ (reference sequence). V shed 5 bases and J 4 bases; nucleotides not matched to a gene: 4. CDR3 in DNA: TGTGCCAGCAGCCCTACTAGCGGGAGTTACGAGCAGTACTTC. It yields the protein CASSPTSGSYEQYF.

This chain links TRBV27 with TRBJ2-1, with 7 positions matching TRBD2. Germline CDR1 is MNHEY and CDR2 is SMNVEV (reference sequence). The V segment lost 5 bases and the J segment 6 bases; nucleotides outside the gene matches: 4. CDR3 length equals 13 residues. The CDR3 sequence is CASSPERGNEQFF. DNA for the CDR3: TGTGCCAGCAGTCCAGAGCGGGGCAATGAGCAGTTCTTC.

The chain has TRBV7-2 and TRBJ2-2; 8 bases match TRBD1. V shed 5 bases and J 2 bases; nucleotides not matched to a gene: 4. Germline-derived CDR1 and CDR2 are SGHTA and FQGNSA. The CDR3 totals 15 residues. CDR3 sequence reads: CASSRGQVNTGELFF. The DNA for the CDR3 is TGTGCCAGCAGCCGGGGACAGGTCAACACCGGGGAGCTGTTTTTT.

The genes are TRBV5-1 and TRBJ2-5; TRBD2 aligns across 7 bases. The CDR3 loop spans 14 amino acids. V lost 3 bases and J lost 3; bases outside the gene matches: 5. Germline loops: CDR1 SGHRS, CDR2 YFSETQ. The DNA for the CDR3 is TGCGCCAGCAGCTGGGACGGACTAGAAGAGACCCAGTACTTC. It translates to CASSWDGLEETQYF.

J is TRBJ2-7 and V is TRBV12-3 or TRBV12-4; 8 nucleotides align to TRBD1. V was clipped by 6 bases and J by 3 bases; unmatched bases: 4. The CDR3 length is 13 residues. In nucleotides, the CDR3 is TGTGCCAGCAGACAGGGGGGCTTCTACGAGCAGTACTTC. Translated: CASRQGGFYEQYF.

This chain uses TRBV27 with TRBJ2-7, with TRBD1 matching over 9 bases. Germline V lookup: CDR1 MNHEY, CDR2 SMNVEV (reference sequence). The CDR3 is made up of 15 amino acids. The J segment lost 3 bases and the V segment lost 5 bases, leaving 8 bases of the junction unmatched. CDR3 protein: CASSPRTGDLYEQYF. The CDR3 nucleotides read TGTGCCAGCAGTCCGAGGACAGGGGACCTCTACGAGCAGTACTTC.

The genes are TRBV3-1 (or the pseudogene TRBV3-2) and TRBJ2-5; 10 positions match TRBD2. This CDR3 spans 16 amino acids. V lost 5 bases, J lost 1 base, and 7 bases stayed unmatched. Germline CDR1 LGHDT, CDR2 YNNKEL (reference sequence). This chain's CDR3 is CASSTGLAVLQETQYF. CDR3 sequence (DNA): TGTGCCAGCAGCACAGGACTAGCGGTCCTCCAAGAGACCCAGTACTTC.

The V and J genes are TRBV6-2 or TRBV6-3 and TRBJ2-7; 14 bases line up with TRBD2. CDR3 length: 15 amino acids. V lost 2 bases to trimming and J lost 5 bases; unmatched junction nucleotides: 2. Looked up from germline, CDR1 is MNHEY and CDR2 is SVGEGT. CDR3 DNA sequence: TGTGCCAGCAGTTACCCGGGACTAGCGGGGGACGAGCAGTACTTC. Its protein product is CASSYPGLAGDEQYF.

Here the CDR3 DNA reads TGTGCCAGCAGCTTGGCTCCAGCCAAAAACATTCAGTACTTC. It yields the protein CASSLAPAKNIQYF. This rearrangement joins TRBV5-4 to TRBJ2-4; unclear D gene. CDR1 and CDR2 (germline): SGHNT, YYREEE (reference sequence). The V end was cut by 0 bases, the J end by 0 bases, with 4 bases between. The CDR3 runs to 14 residues.

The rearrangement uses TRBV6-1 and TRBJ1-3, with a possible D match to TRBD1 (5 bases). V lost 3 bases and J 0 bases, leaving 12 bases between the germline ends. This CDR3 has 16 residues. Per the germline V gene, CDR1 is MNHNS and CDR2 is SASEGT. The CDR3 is CASSEPGKYSGNTIYF. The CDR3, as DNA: TGTGCCAGCAGTGAGCCAGGGAAATACTCTGGAAACACCATATATTTT.

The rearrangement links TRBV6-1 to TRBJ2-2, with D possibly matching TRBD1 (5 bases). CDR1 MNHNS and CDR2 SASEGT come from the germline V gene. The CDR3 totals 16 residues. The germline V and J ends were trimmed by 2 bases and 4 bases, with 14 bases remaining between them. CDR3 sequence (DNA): TGTGCCAGCAGTGAACAGTCAGGGTCTCGCACCGGGGAGCTGTTTTTT. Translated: CASSEQSGSRTGELFF.

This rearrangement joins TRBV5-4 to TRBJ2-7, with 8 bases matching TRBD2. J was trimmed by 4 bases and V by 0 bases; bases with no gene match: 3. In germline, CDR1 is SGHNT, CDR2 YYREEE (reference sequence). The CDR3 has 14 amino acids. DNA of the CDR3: TGTGCCAGCAGCTTGGCGGGAGGGAGGTACGAGCAGTACTTC. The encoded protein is CASSLAGGRYEQYF.

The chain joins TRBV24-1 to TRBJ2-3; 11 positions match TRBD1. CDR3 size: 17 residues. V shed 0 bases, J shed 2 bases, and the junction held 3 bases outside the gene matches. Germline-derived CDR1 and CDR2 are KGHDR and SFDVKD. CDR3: CATSDLGTGGSTDTQYF. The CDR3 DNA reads TGTGCCACCAGTGATTTGGGGACAGGGGGTTCCACAGATACGCAGTATTTT.